These 29 T cell receptor beta chains originate from one sample sequenced in a study of Ad26.COV2.S vaccination and SARS-CoV-2 variants. Treatment indicated: some 20 received Ad26.COV2.S at low or high dose, single or two shots; about 5 received placebo; per-sample allocation not given. Sample collection was performed on day 63 after the first vaccine or placebo injection. TCRdb's copy holds only in-frame clones and misses some; the assay was immunoSEQ multiplex PCR. The sample contains about 480,000 clones, around 88% of which appear only once. This material consisted of peripheral blood, taken in a trial of Ad26.COV2.S vaccine versus placebo. These receptors were taken from a person aged 18-65 years who received the Ad26.COV2.S COVID-19 vaccine or a placebo.

This sequence joins TRBV19 and TRBJ2-1; TRBD2 matches 8 bases. CDR1 is LNHDA and CDR2 is SQIVND in the germline V gene (reference sequence). The CDR3 is 14 amino acids. Trimming took 8 bases from V and 9 from J; bases not matched to a gene: 12. The DNA for the CDR3 is TGTGCCAGTCGCGGGACTAGGGGGAACATTGAGCAGTTCTTC. This translates into CASRGTRGNIEQFF.

The chain has TRBV7-2 and TRBJ2-5; unclear D gene. Trimming left V 1 base short and J 5 bases short, with 14 bases between. Germline-derived CDR1 and CDR2 are SGHTA and FQGNSA. The CDR3 runs to 15 residues. The CDR3 region has the DNA TGTGCCAGCAGCTTAGTTCCAGGAAATTCGGAGACCCAGTACTTC. Amino acid sequence: CASSLVPGNSETQYF.

The V call is TRBV19, the J call TRBJ1-2; TRBD1 might be the D (6 bases). The CDR3 totals 15 residues. Looked up from germline, CDR1 is LNHDA and CDR2 is SQIVND (reference sequence). Between the trimmed V and J ends, which lost 1 base and 5 bases, there was a span of 14 bases. CDR3 amino acids: CASSIATGGSYGYTF. CDR3 nucleotide sequence: TGTGCCAGTAGTATAGCGACAGGTGGTAGTTATGGCTACACCTTC.

The rearrangement links TRBV29-1 to TRBJ2-5; D is possibly TRBD1 or TRBD2 (6 bases each). V lost 4 bases, J lost 2 bases, and 11 bases lay in between. The CDR3 runs to 13 residues. In germline, CDR1 is SQVTM, CDR2 ANQGSEA. The CDR3 region is CSVGGAVQETQYF. CDR3 bases: TGCAGCGTTGGGGGGGCAGTACAAGAGACCCAGTACTTC.

This chain uses TRBV10-3 with TRBJ1-1; perhaps TRBD1 as D (5 bases). The CDR3 covers 15 residues. Germline V gene lookup returns CDR1 ENHRY and CDR2 SYGVKD. The germline V and J ends were trimmed by 5 bases and 7 bases, with 20 bases remaining between them. CDR3 in amino acids: CAISPREVGDHEAFF. In DNA form, the CDR3 reads TGTGCCATCAGTCCCCGGGAGGTGGGGGACCATGAAGCTTTCTTT.

A single count supports this clone. The junction and the germline gene differ at one end; a read error may be behind it. The gene calls are TRBV20-1 and TRBJ2-7, with 9 bases matching TRBD2. Germline CDR1 and CDR2: DFQATT and SNEGSKA (reference sequence). The CDR3 length is 11 residues. CDR3 coding DNA: TGCAGTGCTAGTAAGGCTAGCGGGGAGGACTTC. Encoded protein: CSASKASGEDF.

J is TRBJ2-5 and V is TRBV5-1; D remains ambiguous. CDR3 length: 13 amino acids. Per germline, CDR1 SGHRS and CDR2 YFSETQ. Trimming shortened V by 5 bases and J by 3 bases, and 11 bases separated the two germline ends. CDR3 region: CASRIGGEETQYF. As DNA, the CDR3 is TGCGCCAGCAGAATTGGTGGAGAAGAGACCCAGTACTTC.

The chain links TRBV13 to TRBJ1-6, with D unclear. V was cut by 5 bases and J by 6 bases, with 14 bases left in between. The CDR3 has 15 residues. Germline V lookup: CDR1 PRHDT, CDR2 FYEKMQ (reference sequence). For the CDR3, the DNA is TGTGCCAGCAGCCCCAGACCGAGCTTTAATTCACCCCTCCACTTT. It yields the protein CASSPRPSFNSPLHF. Complete variable domain (other parts from reference TRBV13 and TRBJ1-6): AAGVIQSPRHLIKEKRETATLKCYPIPRHDTVYWYQQGPGQDPQFLISFYEKMQSDKGSIPDRFSAQQFSDYHSELNMSSLELGDSALYFCASSPRPSFNSPLHFGNGTRLTVT.

The gene calls are TRBV2 and TRBJ2-2; unclear D gene. Trimming took off 2 bases at V and 7 bases at J, with 11 bases between the two ends. The CDR3 consists of 14 residues. Germline V gene lookup returns CDR1 SNHLY and CDR2 FYNNEI. CDR3 in amino acids: CASSESWAGGELFF. For the CDR3, the DNA is TGTGCCAGCAGTGAATCTTGGGCAGGCGGGGAGCTGTTTTTT.

The genes are TRBV19 and TRBJ2-3; 12 bases fit TRBD2. Germline CDR1 LNHDA, CDR2 SQIVND (reference sequence). This CDR3 has 16 amino acids. Germline trimming cut 5 bases from V and 2 bases from J; bases unmatched to any gene: 5. The CDR3 DNA reads TGTGCCAGTAGTGGACGGACTAGCGGGAACACAGATACGCAGTATTTT. This translates into CASSGRTSGNTDTQYF.

The chain carries TRBV7-2 and TRBJ2-7; the D gene could be TRBD1 or TRBD2 (5 bases each). The CDR3 has 13 residues. V shed 4 bases and J shed 7 bases, with 14 bases lying between them. The V gene's germline CDR1 is SGHTA and CDR2 FQGNSA. The CDR3 loop reads CASSSGPLGEQYF. In nucleotides, the CDR3 is TGTGCCAGCAGCTCGGGACCCCTGGGGGAGCAGTACTTC.

This chain links TRBV28 with TRBJ2-7; TRBD2 might be the D (5 bases). With 3 bases removed from V and 6 bases from J, the gap between germline ends came to 18 bases. Germline CDR1 and CDR2: MDHEN and SYDVKM. This CDR3 comprises 15 residues. CDR3 amino acids: CASSFIGRAVSEQYF. CDR3 nucleotides: TGTGCCAGCAGTTTTATAGGGAGAGCGGTAAGCGAGCAGTACTTC.

As DNA, the CDR3 is TGTGCCTGGAATAGGGCAGATACGCAGTATTTT. Encoded protein: CAWNRADTQYF. The chain combines TRBV30 with TRBJ2-3; the D is unclear. V lost 4 bases and J lost 4, with 6 bases in between. CDR1 is GTSNPN and CDR2 is SVGIG in the germline V gene (reference sequence). CDR3 size: 11 residues.

With regard to this clone: This specimen includes other DNA sequences encoding the same CDR3. The genes are TRBV19 and TRBJ1-5; 7 bases align to TRBD1. The ends lost 6 bases at V and 2 bases at J; junction bases unmatched: 1. Germline values: CDR1 LNHDA, CDR2 SQIVND (reference sequence). CDR3 length: 13 amino acids. The CDR3, as DNA: TGTGCCAGTAGAGACAGGGGCAATCAGCCCCAGCATTTT. Residues: CASRDRGNQPQHF.

This clone was observed a few times. The chain joins TRBV4-3 to TRBJ1-1; D not certain. The germline gives CDR1 LGHNA, CDR2 YSLEER. This CDR3 has 14 residues. V lost 0 bases and J lost 1, with 6 bases in between. CDR3 amino acids: CASSQDAANTEAFF. CDR3 in DNA: TGCGCCAGCAGCCAAGATGCGGCGAACACTGAAGCTTTCTTT.

This clone appeared a few times. V gene TRBV7-9 combines with J gene TRBJ1-1; TRBD1 might be the D (6 bases). CDR1 is SEHNR, CDR2 FQNEAQ, per germline (reference sequence). The CDR3 consists of 17 residues. Deletions cut 5 bases from V and 6 bases from J, with 25 bases between. The CDR3 DNA reads TGTGCCAGCAGCCAAAATCTAATAACAGGGTTGTTCGCTGAAGCTTTCTTT. Its protein is CASSQNLITGLFAEAFF.

The CDR3 here is CAWSRQGNTEAFF. CDR3 coding DNA: TGTGCCTGGAGTCGACAGGGGAACACTGAAGCTTTCTTT. This chain uses TRBV30 with TRBJ1-1; 7 bases agree with TRBD1. Trimming removed 2 bases from V and 1 base from J; junction bases left unmatched: 1. The CDR3 contains 13 residues. In germline, CDR1 is GTSNPN, CDR2 SVGIG (reference sequence). Variable domain in full (rest from reference TRBV30 and TRBJ1-1): SQTIHQWPATLVQPVGSPLSLECTVEGTSNPNLYWYRQAAGRGLQLLFYSVGIGQISSEVPQNLSASRPQDRQFILSSKKLLLSDSGFYLCAWSRQGNTEAFFGQGTRLTVV.

The chain combines TRBV19 with TRBJ2-5; D remains unclear. CDR1 is LNHDA, CDR2 SQIVND, per germline (reference sequence). The CDR3 has 12 amino acids. Trimming took off 10 bases at V and 1 base at J, with 10 bases between the two ends. CDR3 in amino acids: CATSGRQETQYF. In nucleotides, the CDR3 is TGTGCCACATCAGGACGCCAAGAGACCCAGTACTTC.

The chain is built from TRBV3-1 (or the pseudogene TRBV3-2) and TRBJ2-3; D gene unclear. V was pared by 0 bases and J by 7 bases, with 11 bases between. The germline CDR1 and CDR2 sequences are LGHDT and YNNKEL (reference sequence). There are 14 residues in the CDR3. The CDR3 is CASSQDVVSNTQYF. The CDR3 DNA sequence: TGTGCCAGCAGCCAAGATGTGGTTTCGAATACGCAGTATTTT.

V is TRBV28 and J is TRBJ2-5, with TRBD2 as a possible D gene (5 bases). CDR3 length equals 15 residues. The V gene's germline CDR1 is MDHEN and CDR2 SYDVKM. The ends were cut back, 6 bases at V and 1 base at J, with 15 bases in the middle. The CDR3 spells CASSWRRRAQETQYF. The CDR3 DNA reads as TGTGCCAGCAGCTGGAGGAGGCGGGCCCAAGAGACCCAGTACTTC.

This chain uses TRBV7-9 with TRBJ1-1; possibly TRBD1 for D (5 bases). V was cut by 6 bases and J by 6 bases, with 20 bases left in between. Looked up from germline, CDR1 is SEHNR and CDR2 is FQNEAQ (reference sequence). The length of the CDR3 is 15 residues. In DNA form, the CDR3 reads TGTGCCAGCAGTCGCCCCGGGACCCTCGGGGCTGAAGCTTTCTTT. The encoded protein is CASSRPGTLGAEAFF. The variable domain in full, completed from reference TRBV7-9 and TRBJ1-1, reads DTGVSQNPRHKITKRGQNVTFRCDPISEHNRLYWYRQTLGQGPEFLTYFQNEAQLEKSRLLSDRFSAERPKGSFSTLEIQRTEQGDSAMYLCASSRPGTLGAEAFFGQGTRLTVV.

This chain uses TRBV10-3 with TRBJ2-1; TRBD2 matches 8 bases. Looked up from germline, CDR1 is ENHRY and CDR2 is SYGVKD. With V trimmed by 8 bases and J by 4 bases, 7 bases remained unmatched. There are 14 residues in the CDR3. The CDR3: CAIGATSAYNEQFF. CDR3 nucleotides: TGTGCCATCGGAGCGACTAGCGCGTACAATGAGCAGTTCTTC.

The J gene is TRBJ2-5, the V gene TRBV15; no clear D gene. Germline CDR1 reads LNHNV; CDR2 reads YYDKDF (reference sequence). The CDR3 is 15 residues long. Trimming removed 1 base from V and 5 bases from J, with 14 bases in between. Here the CDR3 DNA reads TGTGCCACCAGCAGAGGGCCGCCTGGGCCCGAGACCCAGTACTTC. It is translated as CATSRGPPGPETQYF.

The V call is TRBV5-1, the J call TRBJ1-1, with TRBD1 as a possible D gene (5 bases). Per the germline V gene, CDR1 is SGHRS and CDR2 is YFSETQ. The V and J ends lost 3 bases and 4 bases respectively, with 10 bases between them. The CDR3 length is 13 residues. For the CDR3, the DNA is TGCGCCAGCAGCTGGGGCGTGGGCACTGAAGCTTTCTTT. Its protein product is CASSWGVGTEAFF.

V gene TRBV11-2 combines with J gene TRBJ2-3; the match to TRBD2 covers 12 bases. Germline V gene data show CDR1 as SGHAT and CDR2 as FQNNGV. CDR3 length: 15 amino acids. The J segment lost 3 bases and the V segment lost 5 bases, leaving 3 bases of the junction unmatched. The CDR3 sequence: CASSKLAGGTDTQYF. The CDR3 bases are TGTGCCAGCAGCAAACTAGCGGGAGGAACAGATACGCAGTATTTT.

CDR3 in amino acids: CASSPLGGVGKFYGYTF. The CDR3 DNA sequence: TGTGCCAGCAGCCCATTAGGGGGGGTAGGAAAATTCTATGGCTACACCTTC. This chain connects TRBV11-2 to TRBJ1-2; a possible D gene is TRBD1 (6 bases). Germline-derived CDR1 and CDR2 are SGHAT and FQNNGV. Trimming removed 5 bases from V and 4 bases from J, with 23 bases in between. The CDR3 extends over 17 amino acids.

The V and J genes are TRBV3-1 (or the pseudogene TRBV3-2) and TRBJ2-1; TRBD2 might be the D (7 bases). The CDR3 spans 12 residues. Between the trimmed V and J ends, which lost 2 bases and 13 bases, there was a span of 12 bases. Germline-derived CDR1 and CDR2 are LGHDT and YNNKEL (reference sequence). The CDR3 reads CASSQREGGQFF. The CDR3 region has the DNA TGTGCCAGCAGCCAAAGGGAGGGGGGTCAGTTCTTC.

The gene calls are TRBV5-5 and TRBJ2-5, with 7 bases fitting TRBD1. After removal of 3 bases from V and 9 bases from J, the junction contained 5 bases not matched to a gene. Germline lookup yields CDR1 SGHKS and CDR2 YYEKEE (reference sequence). This CDR3 has 12 residues. The CDR3 sequence: CASSSPQGAQYF. CDR3 nucleotide sequence: TGTGCCAGCAGCTCCCCCCAGGGGGCCCAGTACTTC.

The chain employs TRBV29-1 and TRBJ2-7; the D gene is possibly TRBD1 (7 bases). The ends were cut back, 4 bases at V and 2 bases at J, with 12 bases in the middle. CDR3 length equals 13 residues. Germline V gene sequence: CDR1 SQVTM, CDR2 ANQGSEA. The CDR3 DNA is TGCAGCGTTGGTGGAGGGACAGCCTACGAGCAGTACTTC. As protein: CSVGGGTAYEQYF.